Following are 12 T cell receptor beta chains from one sample sequenced in a study of vaccination and CD4 T cells after COVID-19. Sequenced with the Oncomine TCR Beta short-read assay was DNA taken from cultured CD4+ T cells. TCRdb reprocessed the PCR reads with MiXCR, giving one entry per CDR3 protein. The table has around 7,000 distinct CDR3 sequences, roughly 40% seen once. What these receptors recognize is not known. Treatment: roughly 10-day PBMC culture with coronavirus spike peptide pools or control peptides (ViraFEST assay). CD4+ T cells that came from the unexposed donor were collected before the COVID-19 pandemic (2011-2018). The sequenced material came from CD4+ T cells from blood, cultured in vitro. These receptors all come from a human donor in good health.

This clonotype has only a few counts. CDR3 coding DNA: TGTGCCAGCAGTGAAGTCTTGGGATCTGGGGAGACCCAGTACTTC. Translating it yields CASSEVLGSGETQYF. J is TRBJ2-5 and V is TRBV6-1; D not certain. V was clipped by 1 base and J by 5 bases, with 14 bases between them. The CDR3 totals 15 residues. Germline V gene lookup returns CDR1 MNHNS and CDR2 SASEGT.

There are a few counts of this clonotype. The rearrangement links TRBV6-2 or TRBV6-3 to TRBJ1-5, with D possibly being TRBD1 (6 bases). Germline assignment: CDR1 MNHEY and CDR2 SVGEGT. The V end was cut by 4 bases, the J end by 6 bases, with 7 bases between. This CDR3 contains 12 residues. The CDR3 DNA sequence: TGTGCCAGCAGTTTAGGGGGTCAGCCCCAGCATTTT. Its translation: CASSLGGQPQHF.

The rearrangement links TRBV10-3 to TRBJ2-5; perhaps TRBD2 as D (5 bases). V was shortened by 0 bases and J by 4 bases, with 9 bases between the two germline ends. This CDR3 contains 14 residues. The V gene's germline CDR1 is ENHRY and CDR2 SYGVKD. For the CDR3, the DNA is TGTGCCATCAGTGAGTCGGGGAGTCGAGAGACCCAGTACTTC. It translates to CAISESGSRETQYF.

The rearrangement uses TRBV7-8 and TRBJ1-5, with D hard to call. The CDR3 length is 13 residues. V lost 4 bases, J lost 6 bases, and 10 bases lay in between. Germline-derived CDR1 and CDR2 are SGHVS and FQNEAQ. Written as DNA, the CDR3 is TGTGCCAGCAGCTCCACCGGTCTTCAGCCCCAGCATTTT. This sequence encodes CASSSTGLQPQHF.

The chain has TRBV20-1 and TRBJ2-6; D gene unclear. The CDR3 covers 13 residues. Germline CDR1 is DFQATT and CDR2 is SNEGSKA (reference sequence). Trimming removed 3 bases at V and 1 base at J, with 4 bases between. CDR3 protein: CSASSSGANVLTF. The CDR3 region has the DNA TGCAGTGCTAGCTCGTCTGGGGCCAACGTCCTGACTTTC.

The rearrangement links TRBV23-1 to TRBJ2-5, with 7 nucleotides matching TRBD1. TRBV23-1 is an open reading frame whose function is uncertain. The CDR3 length is 15 residues. With V trimmed by 6 bases and J by 6 bases, 13 bases remained unmatched. CDR3 sequence reads: CASSPIPTGTQTQYF. The CDR3 bases are TGCGCCAGCAGCCCCATCCCGACAGGGACACAGACCCAGTACTTC.

This clonotype has more than one count but fewer than ten. In DNA, the CDR3 is TGCAGTGCCCGTAATTGGGGGCGCCGGAATCAGCCCCAGCATTTT. It specifies CSARNWGRRNQPQHF. This chain links TRBV20-1 with TRBJ1-5; D possibly corresponds to TRBD1 (6 bases). The length of the CDR3 is 15 residues. The V gene's germline CDR1 is DFQATT and CDR2 SNEGSKA (reference sequence). V dropped 6 bases and J dropped 4 bases, with 19 bases sitting between them.

This clonotype was seen once. This chain connects TRBV20-1 to TRBJ1-2; 9 nucleotides match TRBD1. CDR3 length: 15 amino acids. Germline lookup yields CDR1 DFQATT and CDR2 SNEGSKA (reference sequence). The V and J ends lost 5 bases and 2 bases, in that order; junction bases with no gene match: 9. DNA of the CDR3: TGCAGTGCTCGGAGTCCGGGACAGGGAAACTATGGCTACACCTTC. The encoded protein is CSARSPGQGNYGYTF.

In this sample, this clonotype turned up a few times. The chain recombines TRBV7-9 with TRBJ2-7; D is undetermined. The CDR3 is made up of 12 amino acids. Trimming took 5 bases from V and 7 from J, leaving 12 bases between them. CDR1 is SEHNR, CDR2 FQNEAQ, per germline (reference sequence). CDR3 loop: CASSADGMEQYF. In nucleotides, the CDR3 is TGTGCCAGCAGCGCGGACGGTATGGAGCAGTACTTC.

The table lists this clonotype with a few counts. V and J are TRBV27 and TRBJ2-7; TRBD1 agrees at 10 bases. CDR3 length: 15 residues. After removal of 6 bases from V and 2 bases from J, the junction contained 7 bases not matched to a gene. Per germline, CDR1 MNHEY and CDR2 SMNVEV (reference sequence). DNA of the CDR3: TGTGCCAGCAGCCGCCCGGGACAGGGGACCTACGAGCAGTACTTC. Residues: CASSRPGQGTYEQYF.

V is TRBV20-1 and J is TRBJ2-6; D might be TRBD2 (6 bases). The CDR3 runs to 16 residues. V was clipped by 5 bases and J by 0 bases, with 14 bases between them. Looked up from germline, CDR1 is DFQATT and CDR2 is SNEGSKA (reference sequence). The CDR3 reads CSAGGTASSGANVLTF. The CDR3 DNA follows: TGCAGTGCTGGCGGGACCGCGAGCTCTGGGGCCAACGTCCTGACTTTC.

CDR3 sequence: CASSFQETQYF. The CDR3 region has the DNA TGCGCCAGCAGCTTTCAAGAGACCCAGTACTTC. The chain uses TRBV5-1 and TRBJ2-5; no clear D. This CDR3 contains 11 residues. The V and J ends lost 2 bases and 2 bases respectively, with 1 base between them. Per the germline V gene, CDR1 is SGHRS and CDR2 is YFSETQ.